This T cell receptor beta chain came from a study of T cell responses to AZD1222 COVID-19 vaccine. This CDR3 is built from 17 residues. V lost 0 bases, J lost 3 bases, and 18 bases lay in between. In germline, CDR1 is LGHNA, CDR2 YSLEER. Overall study results and limits: Clonal diversity was possibly underestimated, and white British individuals and females predominated among donors.

Sequencing was performed with immunoSEQ multiplex PCR; in TCRdb, only in-frame clones are kept and a portion is missing. The sample records more than 250,000 clones, 85% to 95% being singletons. Points on this clone: Its antigen is unidentified.

The J gene is TRBJ2-7, the V gene TRBV4-3, with D possibly being TRBD1 (6 bases). Sequenced here: peripheral blood, sampled on day 0 of AZD1222 vaccination. The sequence was obtained from an adult in good health. CDR3 bases: TGCGCCAGCAGCCAAGAGGAGTGGGGAGCACAGGGCTACGAGCAGTACTTC. It codes for CASSQEEWGAQGYEQYF.